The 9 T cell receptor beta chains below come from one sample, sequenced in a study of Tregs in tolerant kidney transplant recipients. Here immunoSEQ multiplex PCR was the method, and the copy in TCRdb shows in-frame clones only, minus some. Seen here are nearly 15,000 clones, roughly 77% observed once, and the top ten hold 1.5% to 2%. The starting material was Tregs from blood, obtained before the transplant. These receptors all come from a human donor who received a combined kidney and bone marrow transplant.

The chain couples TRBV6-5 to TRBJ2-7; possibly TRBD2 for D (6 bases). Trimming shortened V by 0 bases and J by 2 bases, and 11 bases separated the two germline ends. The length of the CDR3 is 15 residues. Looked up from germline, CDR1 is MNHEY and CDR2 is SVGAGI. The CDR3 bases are TGTGCCAGCAGTTACTCGTGGACGGGAGCCTACGAGCAGTACTTC. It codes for CASSYSWTGAYEQYF.

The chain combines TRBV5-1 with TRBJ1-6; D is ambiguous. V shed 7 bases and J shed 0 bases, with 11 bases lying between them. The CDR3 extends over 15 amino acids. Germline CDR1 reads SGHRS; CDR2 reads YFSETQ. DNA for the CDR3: TGCGCCAGCGGATTAGGGAGCTCCTATAATTCACCCCTCCACTTT. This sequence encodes CASGLGSSYNSPLHF.

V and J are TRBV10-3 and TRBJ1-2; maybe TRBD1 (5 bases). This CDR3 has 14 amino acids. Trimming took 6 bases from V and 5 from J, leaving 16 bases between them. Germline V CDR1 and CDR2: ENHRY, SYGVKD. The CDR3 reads CAISHQGQEYGYTF. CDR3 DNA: TGTGCCATCAGCCACCAGGGTCAGGAGTATGGCTACACCTTC.

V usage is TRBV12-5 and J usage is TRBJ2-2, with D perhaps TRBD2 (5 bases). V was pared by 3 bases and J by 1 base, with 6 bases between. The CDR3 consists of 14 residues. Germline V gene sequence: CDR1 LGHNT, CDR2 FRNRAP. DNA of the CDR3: TGTGCTAGTGGTTTTGGAGGGAACACCGGGGAGCTGTTTTTT. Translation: CASGFGGNTGELFF.

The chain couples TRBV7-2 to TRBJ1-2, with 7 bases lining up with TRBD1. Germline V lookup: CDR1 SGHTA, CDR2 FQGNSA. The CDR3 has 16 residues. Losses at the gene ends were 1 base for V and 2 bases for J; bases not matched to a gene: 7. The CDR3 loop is CASSLESGRGNYGYTF. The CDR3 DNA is TGTGCCAGCAGCTTAGAGTCCGGCAGGGGGAACTATGGCTACACCTTC.

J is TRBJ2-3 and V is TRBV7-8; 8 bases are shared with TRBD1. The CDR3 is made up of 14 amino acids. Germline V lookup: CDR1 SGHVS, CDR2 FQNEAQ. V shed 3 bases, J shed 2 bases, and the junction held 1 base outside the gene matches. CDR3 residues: CASSFRGPTDTQYF. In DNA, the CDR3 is TGTGCCAGCAGCTTCAGGGGGCCCACAGATACGCAGTATTTT.

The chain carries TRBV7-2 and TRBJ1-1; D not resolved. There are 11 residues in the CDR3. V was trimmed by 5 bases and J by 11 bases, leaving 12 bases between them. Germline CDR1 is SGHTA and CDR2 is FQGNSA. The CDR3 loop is CASSPGEEAFF. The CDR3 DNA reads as TGTGCCAGCAGCCCCGGGGAAGAGGCTTTCTTT.

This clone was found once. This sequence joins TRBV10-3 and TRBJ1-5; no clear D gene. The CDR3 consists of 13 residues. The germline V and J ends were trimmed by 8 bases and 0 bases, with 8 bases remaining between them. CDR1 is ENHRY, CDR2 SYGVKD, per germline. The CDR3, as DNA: TGTGCCATCGAGGGAGGTAGCAATCAGCCCCAGCATTTT. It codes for CAIEGGSNQPQHF.

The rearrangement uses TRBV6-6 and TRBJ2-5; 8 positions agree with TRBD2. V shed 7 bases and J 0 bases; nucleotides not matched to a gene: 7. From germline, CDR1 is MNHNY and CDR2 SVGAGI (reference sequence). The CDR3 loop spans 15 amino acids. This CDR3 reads CASNQRGPYQETQYF. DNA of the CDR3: TGTGCCAGCAACCAGCGGGGGCCGTACCAAGAGACCCAGTACTTC.